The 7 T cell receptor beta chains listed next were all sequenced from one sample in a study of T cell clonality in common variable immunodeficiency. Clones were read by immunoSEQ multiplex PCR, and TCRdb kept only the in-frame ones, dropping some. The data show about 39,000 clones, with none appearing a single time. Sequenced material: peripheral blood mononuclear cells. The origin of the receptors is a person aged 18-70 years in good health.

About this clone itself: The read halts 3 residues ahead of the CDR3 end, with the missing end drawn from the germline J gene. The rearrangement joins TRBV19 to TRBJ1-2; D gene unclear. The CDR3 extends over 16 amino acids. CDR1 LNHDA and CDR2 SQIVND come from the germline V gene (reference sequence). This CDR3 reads CASSMTSGRAVNDYTF. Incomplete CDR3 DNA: TGTGCCAGTAGTATGACTAGCGGGAGGGCCGTCAATGAC.

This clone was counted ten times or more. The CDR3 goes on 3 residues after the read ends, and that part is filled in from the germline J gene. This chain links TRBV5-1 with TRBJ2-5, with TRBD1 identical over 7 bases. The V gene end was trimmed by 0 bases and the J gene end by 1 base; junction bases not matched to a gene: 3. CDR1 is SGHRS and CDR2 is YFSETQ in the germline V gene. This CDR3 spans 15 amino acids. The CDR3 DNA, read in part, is TGCGCCAGCAGCTTGGGGGGACAGAGCCAAGAGACC. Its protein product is CASSLGGQSQET. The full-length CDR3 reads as CASSLGGQSQETQYF.

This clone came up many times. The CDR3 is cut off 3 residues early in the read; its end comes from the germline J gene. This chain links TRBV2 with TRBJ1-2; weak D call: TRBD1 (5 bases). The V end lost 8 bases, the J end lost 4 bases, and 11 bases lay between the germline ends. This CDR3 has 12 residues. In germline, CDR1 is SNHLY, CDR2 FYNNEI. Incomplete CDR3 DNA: TGTGCCAGCGTGGGGGGTGCCTATGGC. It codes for CASVGGAYG. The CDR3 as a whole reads CASVGGAYGYTF.

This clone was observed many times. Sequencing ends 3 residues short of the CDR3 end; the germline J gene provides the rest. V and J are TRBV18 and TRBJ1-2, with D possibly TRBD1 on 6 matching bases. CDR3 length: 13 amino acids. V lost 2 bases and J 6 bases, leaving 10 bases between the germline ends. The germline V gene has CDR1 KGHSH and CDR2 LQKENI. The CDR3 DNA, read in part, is TGTGCCAGCTCACCAAGGGACAAACATGGC. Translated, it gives CASSPRDKHG. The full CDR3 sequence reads CASSPRDKHGYTF.

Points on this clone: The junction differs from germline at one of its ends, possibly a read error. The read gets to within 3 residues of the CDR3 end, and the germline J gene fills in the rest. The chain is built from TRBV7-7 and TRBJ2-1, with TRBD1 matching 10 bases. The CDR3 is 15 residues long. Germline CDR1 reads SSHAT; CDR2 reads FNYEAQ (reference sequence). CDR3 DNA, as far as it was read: TGTGCTAGCAGCCCAGGGACAGGGGACCCCAATGAG. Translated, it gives CASSPGTGDPNE. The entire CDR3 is CASSPGTGDPNEQFF. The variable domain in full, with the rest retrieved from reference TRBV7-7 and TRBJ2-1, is GAGVSQSPRYKVTKRGQDVTLRCDPISSHATLYWYQQALGQGPEFLTYFNYEAQPDKSGLPSDRFSAERPEGSISTLTIQRTEQRDSAMYRCASSPGTGDPNEQFFGPGTRLTVL.

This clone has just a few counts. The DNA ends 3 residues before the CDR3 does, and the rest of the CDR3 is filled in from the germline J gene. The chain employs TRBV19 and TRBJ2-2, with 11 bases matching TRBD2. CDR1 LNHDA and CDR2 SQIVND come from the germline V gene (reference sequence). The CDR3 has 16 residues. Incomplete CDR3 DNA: TGTGCCAGTAGAACAACTAGCGGGAGAGGAGTTGGAGTG. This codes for CASRTTSGRGVGV. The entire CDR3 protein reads CASRTTSGRGVGVLFF.

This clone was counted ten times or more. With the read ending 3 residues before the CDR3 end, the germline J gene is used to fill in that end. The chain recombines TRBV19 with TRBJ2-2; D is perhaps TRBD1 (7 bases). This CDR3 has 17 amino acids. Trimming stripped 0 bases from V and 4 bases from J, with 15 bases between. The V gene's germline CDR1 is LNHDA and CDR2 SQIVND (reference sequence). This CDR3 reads CASSIDAGGSFTGELFF. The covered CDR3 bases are TGTGCCAGTAGTATAGACGCAGGGGGGTCGTTCACCGGGGAG.